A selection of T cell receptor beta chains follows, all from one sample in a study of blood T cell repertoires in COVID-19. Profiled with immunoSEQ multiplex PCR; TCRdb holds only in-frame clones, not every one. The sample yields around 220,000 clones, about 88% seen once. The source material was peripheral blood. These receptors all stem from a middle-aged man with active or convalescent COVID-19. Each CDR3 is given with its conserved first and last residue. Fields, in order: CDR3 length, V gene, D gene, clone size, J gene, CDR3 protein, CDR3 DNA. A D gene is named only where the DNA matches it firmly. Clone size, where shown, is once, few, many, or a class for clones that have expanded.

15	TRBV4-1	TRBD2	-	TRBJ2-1	CASSQLLAGGDEQFF	TGCGCCAGCAGCCAACTGCTAGCGGGAGGCGATGAGCAGTTCTTC
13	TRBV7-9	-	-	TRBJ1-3	CASRSRTGNTIYF	TGTGCCAGCAGGTCCAGGACTGGAAACACCATATATTTT
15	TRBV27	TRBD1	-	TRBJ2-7	CASSLGTGAPYEQYF	TGTGCCAGCAGTTTAGGGACAGGGGCTCCCTACGAGCAGTACTTC
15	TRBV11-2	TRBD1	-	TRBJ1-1	CASSSSQGAFTEAFF	TGTGCCAGCAGCTCATCACAGGGGGCCTTCACTGAAGCTTTCTTT
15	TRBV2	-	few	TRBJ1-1	CASSKTRNPNTEAFF	TGTGCCAGCAGTAAAACGCGGAACCCGAACACTGAAGCTTTCTTT
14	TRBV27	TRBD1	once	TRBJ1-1	CASRDQDRSAEAFF	TGTGCCAGCAGAGACCAGGACAGGAGCGCTGAAGCTTTCTTT
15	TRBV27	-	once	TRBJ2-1	CASRLAKSSYNEQFF	TGTGCCAGCAGATTAGCGAAGAGCTCCTACAATGAGCAGTTCTTC
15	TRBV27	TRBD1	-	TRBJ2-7	CASSPTGQGIYEQYF	TGTGCCAGCAGTCCCACGGGACAGGGAATCTACGAGCAGTACTTC
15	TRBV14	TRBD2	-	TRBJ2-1	CASSQEIAGVNEQFF	TGTGCCAGCAGCCAAGAGATAGCGGGGGTGAATGAGCAGTTCTTC
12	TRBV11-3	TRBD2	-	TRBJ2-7	CASSALAGEQYF	TGTGCCAGCAGCGCACTAGCGGGGGAGCAGTACTTC
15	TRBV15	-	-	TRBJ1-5	CATSMDGHSNQPQHF	TGTGCCACCAGCATGGATGGACATAGCAATCAGCCCCAGCATTTT
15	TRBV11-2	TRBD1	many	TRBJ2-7	CASSLDPTGKFEQYF	TGTGCCAGCAGCTTAGATCCGACAGGGAAATTCGAGCAGTACTTC
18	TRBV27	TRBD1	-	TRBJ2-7	CASSFLSGTGPGGVEQYF	TGTGCCAGCAGTTTCTTATCCGGGACAGGGCCAGGGGGGGTCGAGCAGTACTTC
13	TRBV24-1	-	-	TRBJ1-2	CATSDPGLYGYTF	TGTGCCACCAGTGACCCCGGACTGTATGGCTACACCTTC
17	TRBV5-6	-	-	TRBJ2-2	CASSLAGAATNTGELFF	TGTGCCAGCAGCTTGGCCGGAGCGGCGACGAACACCGGGGAGCTGTTTTTT
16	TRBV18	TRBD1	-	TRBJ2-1	CASSPQTGRSGNEQFF	TGTGCCAGCTCACCCCAGACAGGGCGATCGGGCAATGAGCAGTTCTTC
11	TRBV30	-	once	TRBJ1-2	CASPMRVGYTF	TGTGCCTCACCGATGAGGGTAGGCTACACCTTC
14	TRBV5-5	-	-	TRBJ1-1	CASSATYMNTEAFF	TGTGCCAGCAGCGCGACATACATGAACACTGAAGCTTTCTTT
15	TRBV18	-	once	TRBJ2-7	CASSPLSGIAYEQYF	TGTGCCAGCTCACCACTTTCAGGGATAGCTTACGAGCAGTACTTC
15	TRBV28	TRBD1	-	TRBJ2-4	CASSFQRQGGNIQYF	TGTGCCAGCAGTTTTCAAAGACAGGGGGGAAACATTCAGTACTTC
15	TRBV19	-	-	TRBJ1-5	CASTPDSYSNQPQHF	TGTGCCAGTACCCCGGACAGTTATAGCAATCAGCCCCAGCATTTT
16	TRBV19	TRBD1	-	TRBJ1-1	CASSMGQGKGSTEAFF	TGTGCCAGTAGTATGGGACAGGGGAAGGGGAGCACTGAAGCTTTCTTT
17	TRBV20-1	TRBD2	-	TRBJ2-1	CSASPPGRFLGGNEQFF	TGCAGTGCTAGTCCCCCAGGAAGGTTCCTCGGGGGGAATGAGCAGTTCTTC
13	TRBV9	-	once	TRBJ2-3	CASSVVAPDTQYF	TGTGCCAGCAGCGTAGTAGCCCCAGATACGCAGTATTTT
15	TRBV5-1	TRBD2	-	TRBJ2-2	CASRRLAGNTGELFF	TGCGCCAGCCGGCGACTAGCGGGGAACACCGGGGAGCTGTTTTTT
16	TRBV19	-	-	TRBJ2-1	CASSIETGTYYNEQFF	TGTGCCAGTAGTATCGAAACAGGGACCTACTACAATGAGCAGTTCTTC
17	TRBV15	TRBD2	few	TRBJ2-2	CATSIPGLAGETGELFF	TGTGCCACCAGCATCCCGGGACTAGCGGGAGAGACCGGGGAGCTGTTTTTT
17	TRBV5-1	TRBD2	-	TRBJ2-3	CASRPYTTSGRSDTQYF	TGCGCCAGCAGACCATATACCACTAGCGGGAGATCCGATACGCAGTATTTT
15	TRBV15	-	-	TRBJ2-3	CATSRSGDSTDTQYF	TGTGCCACCAGCAGATCAGGGGACAGCACAGATACGCAGTATTTT
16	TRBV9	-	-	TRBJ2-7	CASSVETGRHSYEQYF	TGTGCCAGCAGCGTAGAGACAGGCCGACACTCCTACGAGCAGTACTTC
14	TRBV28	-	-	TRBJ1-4	CASSPGATNEKLFF	TGTGCCAGCAGCCCAGGGGCAACTAATGAAAAACTGTTTTTT
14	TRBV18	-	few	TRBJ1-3	CASSPSPGGNTIYF	TGTGCCAGCTCACCCTCCCCAGGGGGAAACACCATATATTTT
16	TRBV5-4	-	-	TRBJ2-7	CASSLASGGKSYEQYF	TGTGCCAGCAGCTTGGCGTCGGGGGGCAAATCCTACGAGCAGTACTTC
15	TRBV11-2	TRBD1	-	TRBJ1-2	CASSIYRGLNYGYTF	TGTGCCAGCAGCATATACAGGGGGCTTAACTATGGCTACACCTTC
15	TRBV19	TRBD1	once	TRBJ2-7	CASRGAGTGPYEQYF	TGTGCCAGTAGAGGGGCCGGGACAGGGCCCTACGAGCAGTACTTC
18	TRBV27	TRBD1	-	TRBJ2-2	CASSSPYGVRQGTGELFF	TGTGCCAGCAGTTCTCCGTACGGTGTCAGACAGGGCACCGGGGAGCTGTTTTTT
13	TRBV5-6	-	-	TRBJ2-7	CASRQMTALEQYF	TGTGCCAGCAGACAAATGACAGCACTTGAGCAGTACTTC
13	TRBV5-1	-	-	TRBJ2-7	CASRGTYPYEQYF	TGCGCCAGCAGAGGGACTTACCCTTACGAGCAGTACTTC
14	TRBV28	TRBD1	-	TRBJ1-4	CASSPRQGFQKLFF	TGTGCCAGCAGCCCTCGACAGGGATTTCAAAAACTGTTTTTT
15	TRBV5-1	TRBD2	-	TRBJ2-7	CASSFGPSGTSEQYF	TGCGCCAGCAGCTTTGGTCCTAGCGGGACTTCCGAGCAGTACTTC
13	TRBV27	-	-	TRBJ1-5	CASSLKGLQPQHF	TGTGCCAGCAGTTTGAAGGGGCTTCAGCCCCAGCATTTT
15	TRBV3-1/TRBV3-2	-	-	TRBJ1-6	CASSQAAGGNSPLHF	TGTGCCAGCAGCCAGGCTGCGGGGGGTAATTCACCCCTCCACTTT
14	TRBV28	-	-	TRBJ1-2	CASSPTEGDYGYTF	TGTGCCAGCAGTCCGACAGAGGGGGACTATGGCTACACCTTC
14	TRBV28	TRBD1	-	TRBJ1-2	CASSLGQALGGYTF	TGTGCCAGCAGCCTGGGACAGGCCCTAGGGGGCTACACCTTC
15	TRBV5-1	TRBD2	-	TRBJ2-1	CASSSLAGGYNEQFF	TGCGCCAGCAGCTCGCTAGCGGGGGGATACAATGAGCAGTTCTTC
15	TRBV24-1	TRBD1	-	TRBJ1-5	CATSEGTGRNQPQHF	TGTGCCACCAGTGAGGGGACAGGCCGTAATCAGCCCCAGCATTTT
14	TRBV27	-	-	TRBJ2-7	CASSLGPGGYEQYF	TGTGCCAGCAGTTTAGGGCCCGGGGGCTACGAGCAGTACTTC
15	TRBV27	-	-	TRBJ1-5	CASSLFGGVNQPQHF	TGTGCCAGCAGTTTATTTGGAGGGGTAAATCAGCCCCAGCATTTT
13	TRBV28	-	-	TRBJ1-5	CASSGGIGQPQHF	TGTGCCAGCAGTGGAGGGATAGGTCAGCCCCAGCATTTT
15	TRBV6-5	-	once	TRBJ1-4	CASQIRRATNEKLFF	TGTGCCAGCCAAATCCGTAGAGCAACTAATGAAAAACTGTTTTTT
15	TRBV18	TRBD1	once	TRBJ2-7	CASSPSGTGGYEQYF	TGTGCCAGCTCACCGTCCGGGACAGGGGGCTACGAGCAGTACTTC
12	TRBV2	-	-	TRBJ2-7	CASSDSSYEQYF	TGTGCCAGCAGCGACAGCTCCTACGAGCAGTACTTC